This TCR beta chain was obtained from a study of blood T cell repertoires in COVID-19 (dated by TCRdb to the early 2020s). Study-wide context: Samples from collaborators originated in the United States, Italy and Spain and spanned both the acute and convalescent phases of COVID-19. The dataset comprised deeply sampled blood TCRbeta repertoires from subjects exposed to, actively infected with, or recovered from COVID-19. The prospective study material was composed of cDNA or gDNA derived from T cells, B-cell-depleted T cells, or PBMCs. The repertoires were made available in a free public database intended to serve as a resource for research on the immune response to SARS-CoV-2. Where available, HLA class I and class II types were taken from metadata supplied by the sample provider and were not determined by assay-based typing. Samples came from the ongoing ImmuneRACE study (first 160 participants) plus 1,254 subjects from 6 global collaborators. Nearly every sample came with metadata listing a de-identified subject ID, COVID-19 status, age in years and sex. Broad study findings and their caveats: The quantity of clinical and demographic metadata differed by source and by participant and was supplied without curation.

The germline V gene specifies ENHRY as CDR1 and SYGVKD as CDR2. A distance of 9 bases separates the germline ends of V and J, which lose 2 bases and 7 bases respectively. Taken from cysteine to phenylalanine, the CDR3 has 14 residues. Just CDR3 DNA is preserved here, 42 bases in frame from base 1. This clone was found many times. This clone's antigen is unknown. No base quality values were provided; no much bigger clone lies one nucleotide off. The immunoSEQ Assay, a bias-controlled multiplex PCR, was used to amplify TCRbeta CDR3 regions from genomic DNA. In the source study's methods: The number of nucleated cells in each sample was estimated from the amplification of reference gene primers within the assay. Sequence reads were collapsed and filtered to measure the absolute abundance of every unique TCRbeta CDR3 rearrangement. For each sample, productive Simpson clonality was calculated by taking the square root of Simpson's diversity index across productive rearrangements. The immuneACCESS repertoire file appears here via TCRdb, limited to in-frame rearrangements. These files lack a portion of the clones; in checked studies, under half of the deficit traces to unresolved V genes, and the cause of the others is not known. V and J calls plus clone size are reproduced from that table; the DNA served to infer D and trimming. This sample gives roughly 300,000 clones in total; approximately 87% of them show up just once. The top ten clonotypes cover approximately 8.1% of the sample.

A second Seattle source provided samples from volunteer blood donors who had recovered from COVID-19. Whole blood was collected in K2EDTA tubes by collaborating institutions according to the institutions' own protocols. For TCRbeta analysis, collaborators shipped samples in one of three forms: frozen whole blood, isolated PBMCs, or DNA extracted from either of those sample types. Input material: peripheral blood. The rearrangement combines TRBV10-3 with TRBJ1-6, with the D gene uncertain. The clonotype was recovered from a woman aged 45-59 years who had recovered from COVID-19. DNA sequence: TGTGCCATCAGTGAGGATGTAGCGAATTCACCCCTCCACTTT. This gives the protein CAISEDVANSPLHF.